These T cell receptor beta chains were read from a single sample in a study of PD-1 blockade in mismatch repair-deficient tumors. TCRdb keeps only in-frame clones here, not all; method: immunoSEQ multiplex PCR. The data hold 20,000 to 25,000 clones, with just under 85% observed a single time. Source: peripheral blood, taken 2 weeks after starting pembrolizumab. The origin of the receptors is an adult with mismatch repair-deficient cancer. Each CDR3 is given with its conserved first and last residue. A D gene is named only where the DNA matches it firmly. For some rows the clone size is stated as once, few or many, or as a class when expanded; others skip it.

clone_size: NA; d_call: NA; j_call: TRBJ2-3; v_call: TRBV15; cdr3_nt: TGTGCCACCAGCACCACTACTACCATCACAGATACGCAGTATTTT; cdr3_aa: CATSTTTTITDTQYF
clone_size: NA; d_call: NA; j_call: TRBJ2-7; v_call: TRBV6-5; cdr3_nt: TGTGCCAGCAGTTACGGGCTAGCCGGCTCCTACGAGCAGTACTTC; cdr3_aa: CASSYGLAGSYEQYF
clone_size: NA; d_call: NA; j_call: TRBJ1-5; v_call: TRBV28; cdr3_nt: TGTGCCAGCGGTATTCTCCTGAGCAATCAGCCCCAGCATTTT; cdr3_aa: CASGILLSNQPQHF
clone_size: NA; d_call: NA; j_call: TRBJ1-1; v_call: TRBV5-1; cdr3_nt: TGCGCCAGCAGCTTGGAGGGACAGAACACTGAAGCTTTCTTT; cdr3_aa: CASSLEGQNTEAFF
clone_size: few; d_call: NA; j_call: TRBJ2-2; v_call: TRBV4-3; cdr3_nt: TGCGCCAGCAGCCAAGATCAGCGCGACTTCAGAGGCGTGCTGTTTTTT; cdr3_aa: CASSQDQRDFRGVLFF
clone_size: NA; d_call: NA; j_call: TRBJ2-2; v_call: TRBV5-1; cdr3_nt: TGCGCCAGCAGCCTCCCCGGGGAGCTGTTTTTT; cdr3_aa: CASSLPGELFF
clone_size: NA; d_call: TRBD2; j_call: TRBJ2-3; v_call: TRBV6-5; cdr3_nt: TGTGCCAGCAGACCCCCGGGACTAGCCACAGATACGCAGTATTTT; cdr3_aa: CASRPPGLATDTQYF
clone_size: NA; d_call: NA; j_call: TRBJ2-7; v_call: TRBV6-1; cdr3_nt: TGTGCCAGCAGTGGGGCAGGGATTCCCCCCTACGAGCAGTACTTC; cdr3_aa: CASSGAGIPPYEQYF
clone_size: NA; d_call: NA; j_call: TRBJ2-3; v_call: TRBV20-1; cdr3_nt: TGCAGTGCTGGCGACACAGATACGCAGTATTTT; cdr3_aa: CSAGDTDTQYF
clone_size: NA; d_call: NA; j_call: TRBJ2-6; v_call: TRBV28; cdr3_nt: TGTGCCAGCAGTTTAGGCGGTCCTGGGGCCAACGTCCTGACTTTC; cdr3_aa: CASSLGGPGANVLTF
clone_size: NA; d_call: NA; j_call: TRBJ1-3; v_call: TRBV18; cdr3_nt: TGTGCCAGCTCGACCGTTCGGTCGCTAGAAAACACCATATATTTT; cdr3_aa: CASSTVRSLENTIYF
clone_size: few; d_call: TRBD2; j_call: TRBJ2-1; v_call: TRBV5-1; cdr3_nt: TGCGCCAGCAGTGTTTGGCTAGCGGGAGGGGGTGCCTACAATGAGCAGTTCTTC; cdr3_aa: CASSVWLAGGGAYNEQFF
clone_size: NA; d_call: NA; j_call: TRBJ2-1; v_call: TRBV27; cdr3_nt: TGTGCCAGCAGTTTTGCGGCAGGGCCTTTGTATGAGCAGTTCTTC; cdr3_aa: CASSFAAGPLYEQFF
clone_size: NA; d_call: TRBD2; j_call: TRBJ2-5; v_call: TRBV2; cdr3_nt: TGTGCCAGCAGTGCTGCAGGACTAGCGGGCCACTTACAAAGAGAGACCCAGTACTTC; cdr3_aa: CASSAAGLAGHLQRETQYF
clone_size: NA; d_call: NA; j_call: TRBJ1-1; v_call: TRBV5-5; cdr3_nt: TGTGCCAGCAGCTTAGGTATCGCCTACACTGAAGCTTTCTTT; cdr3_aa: CASSLGIAYTEAFF
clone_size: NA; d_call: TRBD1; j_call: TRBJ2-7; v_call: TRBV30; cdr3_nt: TGTGCCTGGGACAGGGGACAATCCTACGAGCAGTACTTC; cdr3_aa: CAWDRGQSYEQYF
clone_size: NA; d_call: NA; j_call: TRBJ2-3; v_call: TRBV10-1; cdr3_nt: TGCGCCAGCAGTGAGTCGTTCGGGACTCGAAAGGGTAGGGCAGATACGCAGTATTTT; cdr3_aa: CASSESFGTRKGRADTQYF
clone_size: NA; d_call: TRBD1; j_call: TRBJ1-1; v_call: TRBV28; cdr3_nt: TGTGCCAGCAGGGTCTCCGGGACAGTCAACACTGAAGCTTTCTTT; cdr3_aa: CASRVSGTVNTEAFF
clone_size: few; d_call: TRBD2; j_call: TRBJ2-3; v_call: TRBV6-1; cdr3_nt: TGTGCCAGCAGTGGACTAGCGGGAGGCACAGATACGCAGTATTTT; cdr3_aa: CASSGLAGGTDTQYF
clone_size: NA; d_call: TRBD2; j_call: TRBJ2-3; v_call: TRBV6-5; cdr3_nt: TGTGCCAGCAGGAATAGCGGGGCGAGCACAGATACGCAGTATTTT; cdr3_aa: CASRNSGASTDTQYF
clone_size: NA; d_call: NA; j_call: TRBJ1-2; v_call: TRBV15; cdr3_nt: TGTGCCACCAGCAGAGATGGGTCGCGTGGCTACACCTTC; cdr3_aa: CATSRDGSRGYTF
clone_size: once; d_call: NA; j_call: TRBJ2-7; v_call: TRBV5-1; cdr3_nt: TGCGCCAGCAGCTTGGCTGGGGTAAGGGGGAGCTCCTACGAGCAGTACTTC; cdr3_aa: CASSLAGVRGSSYEQYF
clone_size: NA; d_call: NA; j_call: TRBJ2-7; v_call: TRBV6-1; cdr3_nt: TGTGCCAGCAGTGCGTCTGGGTTCGGGAGAGGTCACGAGCAGTACTTC; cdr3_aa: CASSASGFGRGHEQYF
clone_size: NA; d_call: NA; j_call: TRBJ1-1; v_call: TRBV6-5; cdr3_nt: TGTGCCAGCAGTAACCCCGGGACCAAAGCTTTCTTT; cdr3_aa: CASSNPGTKAFF
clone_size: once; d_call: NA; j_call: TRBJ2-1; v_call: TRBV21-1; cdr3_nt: TGTGCCAGCAGCAAAGTGGCGTTCTTC; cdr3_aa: CASSKVAFF
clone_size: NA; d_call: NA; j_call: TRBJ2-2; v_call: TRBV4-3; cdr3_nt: TGCGCCAGCAGCCAAGTAGGGGGGCACGGGGAGCTGTTTTTT; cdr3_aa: CASSQVGGHGELFF
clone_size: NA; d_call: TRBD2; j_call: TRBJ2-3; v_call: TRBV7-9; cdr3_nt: TGTGCCAGCAGCTTATTAGGGAGGGGAGATACGCAGTATTTT; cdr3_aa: CASSLLGRGDTQYF
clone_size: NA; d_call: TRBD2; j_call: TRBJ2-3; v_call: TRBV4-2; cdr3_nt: TGTGCCAGCAGCCAAGACCGACACGGCGGGAGGCGTTCAGATACGCAGTATTTT; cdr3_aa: CASSQDRHGGRRSDTQYF
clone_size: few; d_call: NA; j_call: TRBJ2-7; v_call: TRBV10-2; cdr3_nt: TGCGCCAGCAGTGATCTAGCAGGGACGTACGAGCAGTACTTC; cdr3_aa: CASSDLAGTYEQYF